Below, 23 T cell receptor beta chains from the same sample are listed, as sequenced in a study of blood T cells in healthy people across ages. The authors ran a second PCR of 7 to 11 cycles using a sample-barcoded 5' primer and a J-beta primer mix. TCRdb re-analysed the 5' RACE reads in MiXCR, keeping a single row per CDR3 protein. Of some 1 million distinct CDR3 sequences in the sample, more than 35% are singletons; the top ten hold approximately 17%. Sequenced: blood. Every receptor here comes from a woman aged 55-69 years in good health.

Remarks on this clonotype: This may stem from a read error, because a much larger clone lies one nucleotide away. The rearrangement joins TRBV9 to TRBJ2-3, with D unclear. The CDR3 covers 13 residues. Germline V lookup: CDR1 SGDLS, CDR2 YYNGEE. DNA of the CDR3: TGTACCAGCAGCGCCCGTTACGGGGATACGCAGTATTTT. This gives the protein CTSSARYGDTQYF.

The chain combines TRBV20-1 with TRBJ1-2; no clear D. CDR1 and CDR2 (germline): DFQATT, SNEGSKA (reference sequence). V gave up 0 bases and J gave up 5 bases, with 10 bases separating them. CDR3 length equals 13 residues. The CDR3 nucleotides read TGCAGTGCTAGAGATGAGGGCAGGTATGGCTACACCTTC. As protein: CSARDEGRYGYTF.

This clonotype was seen only once. J is TRBJ2-1 and V is TRBV20-1; 11 bases line up with TRBD2. Germline loops: CDR1 DFQATT, CDR2 SNEGSKA (reference sequence). The CDR3 has 15 amino acids. Trimming at V came to 5 bases and at J to 8 bases, leaving 11 bases not matched to a gene. The CDR3 sequence: CSAERTSGRLDEQFF. The CDR3 nucleotides read TGCAGTGCTGAACGCACTAGCGGGAGATTAGATGAGCAGTTCTTC.

This clonotype was observed a few times. The rearrangement links TRBV12-3 or TRBV12-4 to TRBJ2-5; D gene unclear. V was cut by 6 bases and J by 1 base, with 9 bases left in between. The CDR3 consists of 13 residues. The CDR3 DNA reads as TGTGCCAGCAGGGCTCTATTCCAAGAGACCCAGTACTTC. Translating gives CASRALFQETQYF.

V usage is TRBV6-1 and J usage is TRBJ2-5, with D tentatively TRBD2 (7 bases). Germline loops: CDR1 MNHNS, CDR2 SASEGT. With 3 bases removed from V and 11 bases from J, the gap between germline ends came to 28 bases. The CDR3 consists of 17 residues. This CDR3 reads CASSDFKGGGPRGRQYF. CDR3 nucleotide sequence: TGTGCCAGCAGTGATTTCAAAGGGGGGGGACCGCGAGGACGGCAGTACTTC.

The chain carries TRBV7-9 and TRBJ2-7, with TRBD2 identical over 10 bases. CDR1 is SEHNR, CDR2 FQNEAQ, per germline (reference sequence). Trimming at V came to 5 bases and at J to 2 bases, leaving 6 bases not matched to a gene. This CDR3 contains 15 residues. The CDR3, as DNA: TGTGCCAGCAGCCCGGGACTAGCGAGAACCTACGAGCAGTACTTC. Protein product: CASSPGLARTYEQYF. The variable domain in full, with the rest retrieved from reference TRBV7-9 and TRBJ2-7, is DTGVSQNPRHKITKRGQNVTFRCDPISEHNRLYWYRQTLGQGPEFLTYFQNEAQLEKSRLLSDRFSAERPKGSFSTLEIQRTEQGDSAMYLCASSPGLARTYEQYFGPGTRLTVT.

Remarks on this clonotype: The junction departs from the called germline gene at one end, perhaps through a read error. V is TRBV15 and J is TRBJ2-3; D not certain. CDR3 length equals 12 residues. CDR1 is LNHNV, CDR2 YYDKDF, per germline (reference sequence). The CDR3 coding sequence is TGTGCCGCCAGCAGAGCAGAAGATACGCAGTATTTT. Its translation: CAASRAEDTQYF.

The gene calls are TRBV20-1 and TRBJ1-5; 9 bases are a match to TRBD1. CDR3 length: 15 amino acids. Germline CDR1 reads DFQATT; CDR2 reads SNEGSKA (reference sequence). The V and J ends lost 3 bases and 11 bases, in that order; junction bases with no gene match: 14. The CDR3 region has the DNA TGCAGTGCTAGGGGTACGACAGGGGGAGGGGGAACCCAGCATTTT. Translating gives CSARGTTGGGGTQHF.

This clonotype appeared a single time. This chain links TRBV5-1 with TRBJ2-1; 9 bases agree with TRBD2. V was pared by 4 bases and J by 7 bases, with 12 bases of the junction left unmatched. The length of the CDR3 is 16 residues. Germline lookup yields CDR1 SGHRS and CDR2 YFSETQ. Here the CDR3 reads CASSRGTSSVDNEQFF. The CDR3 nucleotides read TGCGCCAGCAGCCGCGGGACTAGCTCGGTAGATAATGAGCAGTTCTTC.

This sequence joins TRBV20-1 and TRBJ2-7; no firm D call. The CDR3 has 12 residues. Germline values: CDR1 DFQATT, CDR2 SNEGSKA (reference sequence). The ends were cut back, 6 bases at V and 1 base at J, with 10 bases in the middle. CDR3 loop: CSATSKSYEQYF. The DNA of the CDR3 is TGCAGTGCAACCTCTAAATCCTACGAGCAGTACTTC.

This clonotype has a count of ten or more. V gene TRBV20-1 combines with J gene TRBJ2-7, with 10 bases lining up with TRBD1. The CDR3 is 13 amino acids. Germline V lookup: CDR1 DFQATT, CDR2 SNEGSKA (reference sequence). V trimming: 6 bases; J trimming: 2 bases; junction bases outside the gene matches: 4. CDR3: CSAAGQGTYEQYF. The CDR3 nucleotides read TGCAGTGCCGCGGGACAGGGGACCTACGAGCAGTACTTC.

This clonotype was detected only once. V usage is TRBV5-1 and J usage is TRBJ2-1; 8 nucleotides align to TRBD2. Germline CDR1 reads SGHRS; CDR2 reads YFSETQ. V dropped 0 bases and J dropped 0; count of bases not matched to a gene: 11. The CDR3 covers 19 residues. The CDR3 loop reads CASSLVGRGGRSSYNEQFF. The CDR3, as DNA: TGCGCCAGCAGCTTGGTTGGCCGCGGCGGGAGGAGCTCCTACAATGAGCAGTTCTTC.

The chain uses TRBV7-8 and TRBJ1-2; D is unclear. The CDR3 is 13 amino acids. Germline V lookup: CDR1 SGHVS, CDR2 FQNEAQ. Trimming stripped 1 base from V and 6 bases from J, with 9 bases between. CDR3 in amino acids: CASSLGVRNGYTF. Written as DNA, the CDR3 is TGTGCCAGCAGCTTAGGGGTTAGGAATGGCTACACCTTC.

In its sample, this clonotype was seen a few times. This rearrangement joins TRBV5-6 to TRBJ2-1, with TRBD2 matching 12 bases. Germline V gene data show CDR1 as SGHDT and CDR2 as YYEEEE. The CDR3 spans 17 residues. Trimming at V came to 4 bases and at J to 9 bases, leaving 14 bases not matched to a gene. The CDR3 protein is CASSPPGTSGWSGEQFF. The CDR3, as DNA: TGTGCCAGCAGCCCCCCCGGGACTAGCGGGTGGTCAGGTGAGCAGTTCTTC.

The CDR3 loop is CSARPSVIVNEQFF. In nucleotides, the CDR3 is TGCAGTGCTAGACCCAGCGTAATCGTCAATGAGCAGTTCTTC. This chain connects TRBV20-1 to TRBJ2-1; D ambiguous. Germline lookup yields CDR1 DFQATT and CDR2 SNEGSKA (reference sequence). This CDR3 spans 14 amino acids. V lost 2 bases and J 6 bases, leaving 14 bases between the germline ends.

The genes are TRBV9 and TRBJ2-5; 13 nucleotides line up with TRBD2. CDR3 length: 15 amino acids. Germline V gene sequence: CDR1 SGDLS, CDR2 YYNGEE. Trimming at V came to 6 bases and at J to 0 bases, leaving 2 bases not matched to a gene. DNA of the CDR3: TGTGCCAGCACCGGGACTAGCGGGGACCAAGAGACCCAGTACTTC. As protein: CASTGTSGDQETQYF.

There are a few counts of this clonotype. The rearrangement uses TRBV20-1 and TRBJ1-2; no clear D. V lost 1 base and J lost 2, with 11 bases in between. The CDR3 spans 14 residues. Germline CDR1 is DFQATT and CDR2 is SNEGSKA (reference sequence). CDR3 protein: CSARGGRVNYGYTF. CDR3 bases: TGCAGTGCTAGAGGGGGTAGGGTGAACTATGGCTACACCTTC.

This clonotype was seen once. V and J are TRBV27 and TRBJ2-7; a possible D gene is TRBD1 (6 bases). Germline values: CDR1 MNHEY, CDR2 SMNVEV (reference sequence). The CDR3 has 15 residues. With 5 bases removed from V and 2 bases from J, the gap between germline ends came to 16 bases. The CDR3 nucleotides read TGTGCCAGCAGTATTACCGGGACACCAACCTACGAGCAGTACTTC. It translates to CASSITGTPTYEQYF.

This clonotype was picked up many times. This chain uses TRBV7-9 with TRBJ1-2; 9 bases map to TRBD1. The CDR3 covers 13 residues. The germline V gene encodes CDR1 SEHNR and CDR2 FQNEAQ (reference sequence). The trim removed 5 bases at V and 2 bases at J, leaving 0 bases unmatched. In DNA form, the CDR3 reads TGTGCCAGCAGCGGGACAGGGAACTATGGCTACACCTTC. Its translation: CASSGTGNYGYTF.

V gene TRBV5-6 combines with J gene TRBJ2-7; TRBD1 agrees at 7 bases. V gave up 3 bases and J gave up 6 bases; unmatched junction bases: 9. Germline V gene data show CDR1 as SGHDT and CDR2 as YYEEEE. This CDR3 spans 14 amino acids. CDR3 nucleotide sequence: TGTGCCAGCAGCTCCGGGACAGTCTCTTTCGAGCAGTACTTC. Translating it yields CASSSGTVSFEQYF.

The chain links TRBV7-9 to TRBJ2-1, with D uncertain. The CDR3 totals 11 residues. With 7 bases removed from V and 9 bases from J, the gap between germline ends came to 10 bases. The V gene's germline CDR1 is SEHNR and CDR2 FQNEAQ (reference sequence). The CDR3 region is CASTALTEQFF. The CDR3, as DNA: TGTGCCAGCACAGCCCTCACTGAGCAGTTCTTC.

This chain joins TRBV7-2 and TRBJ2-1; D unclear. There are 14 residues in the CDR3. V was trimmed by 5 bases and J by 2 bases, leaving 10 bases between them. Germline V lookup: CDR1 SGHTA, CDR2 FQGNSA. The CDR3: CASSPIGAYNEQFF. The CDR3, as DNA: TGTGCCAGCAGCCCTATCGGAGCCTACAATGAGCAGTTCTTC. Looking up the rest from reference TRBV7-2 and TRBJ2-1 gives the full variable domain: GAGVSQSPSNKVTEKGKDVELRCDPISGHTALYWYRQSLGQGLEFLIYFQGNSAPDKSGLPSDRFSAERTGGSVSTLTIQRTQQEDSAVYLCASSPIGAYNEQFFGPGTRLTVL.

The chain carries TRBV28 and TRBJ2-3; tentative D call: TRBD2 (6 bases). V was clipped by 8 bases and J by 0 bases, with 15 bases between them. This CDR3 contains 15 residues. The germline V gene has CDR1 MDHEN and CDR2 SYDVKM. CDR3 sequence reads: CASSGGLRSTDTQYF. The CDR3 region has the DNA TGTGCCAGCTCAGGAGGGCTCCGGAGCACAGATACGCAGTATTTT.